The clone carrying this T cell receptor (beta chain) was seen more than once but under ten times. The record originates from a study of cytomegalovirus exposure and HLA in healthy donors. PCR amplification relied on 60 Vbeta primers (plus 13 Jbeta primers). Profiling relied on immunoSEQ multiplex PCR, and the TCRdb table lists in-frame clones only, not all of them. The repertoire holds roughly 120,000 clones, with around two thirds as singletons. Germline-derived CDR1 and CDR2 are SGHRS and YFSETQ. V shed 1 base, J shed 8 bases, and the junction held 16 bases outside the gene matches. There are 18 residues in the CDR3.

The chain carries TRBV5-1 and TRBJ2-3; TRBD2 matches 10 bases. Sequenced sample: PBMCs. The source is a woman in her thirties or forties in good health and CMV-seropositive. DNA for the CDR3: TGCGCCAGCAGCTTGCTGGTCGGCAACACCGGGACTAGCGCTACGCAGTATTTT. This encodes CASSLLVGNTGTSATQYF.